Sequencing of this T cell receptor (beta chain) was carried out in a study of CD8 T cells in ankylosing spondylitis. From the 5' RACE reads, TCRdb called clonotypes with MiXCR, one entry per CDR3 protein. The sample yields some 250,000 distinct CDR3 sequences, approximately 9% seen once. This clonotype was seen many times. This clonotype was sampled from a male donor with ankylosing spondylitis or in good health (not recorded which). Sequenced: blood, either unsorted or a sorted T cell fraction (not recorded which).

CDR3 amino acids: CASSLAGVRYEQYF. In DNA form, the CDR3 reads TGTGCCAGCAGCTTAGCTGGGGTCAGATACGAGCAGTACTTC. J is TRBJ2-7 and V is TRBV7-9; D ambiguous. The V end was cut by 0 bases, the J end by 4 bases, with 10 bases between. The CDR3 is 14 amino acids. Germline loops: CDR1 SEHNR, CDR2 FQNEAQ (reference sequence).